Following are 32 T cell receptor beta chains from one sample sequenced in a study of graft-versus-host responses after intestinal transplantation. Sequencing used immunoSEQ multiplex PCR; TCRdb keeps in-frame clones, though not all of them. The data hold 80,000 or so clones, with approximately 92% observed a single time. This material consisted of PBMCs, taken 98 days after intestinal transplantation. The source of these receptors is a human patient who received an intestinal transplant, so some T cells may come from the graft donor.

Here the CDR3 reads CASSLGRGAFF. DNA of the CDR3: TGTGCCAGCAGCTTAGGACGAGGGGCTTTCTTT. V and J are TRBV11-2 and TRBJ1-1; D gene uncertain. The CDR3 loop spans 11 amino acids. The V end lost 1 base, the J end lost 11 bases, and 8 bases lay between the germline ends. Germline CDR1 reads SGHAT; CDR2 reads FQNNGV.

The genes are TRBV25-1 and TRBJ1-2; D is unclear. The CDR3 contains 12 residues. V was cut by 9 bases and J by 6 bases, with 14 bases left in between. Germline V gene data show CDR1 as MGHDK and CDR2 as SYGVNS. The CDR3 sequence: CASMTLSHGYTF. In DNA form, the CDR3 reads TGTGCCAGTATGACCCTGAGCCATGGCTACACCTTC.

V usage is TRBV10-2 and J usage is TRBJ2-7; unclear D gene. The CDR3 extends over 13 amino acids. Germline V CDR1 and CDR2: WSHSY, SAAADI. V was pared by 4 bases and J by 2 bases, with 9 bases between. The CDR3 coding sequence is TGCGCCAGCAGTGGCGGTTTTACCTACGAGCAGTACTTC. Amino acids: CASSGGFTYEQYF.

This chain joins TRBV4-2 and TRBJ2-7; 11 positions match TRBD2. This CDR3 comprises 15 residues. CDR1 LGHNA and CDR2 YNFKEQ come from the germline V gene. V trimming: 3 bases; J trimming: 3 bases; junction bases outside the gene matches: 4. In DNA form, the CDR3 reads TGTGCCAGCAGCCAGGCGGGACTAGCGGTCTACGAGCAGTACTTC. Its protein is CASSQAGLAVYEQYF.

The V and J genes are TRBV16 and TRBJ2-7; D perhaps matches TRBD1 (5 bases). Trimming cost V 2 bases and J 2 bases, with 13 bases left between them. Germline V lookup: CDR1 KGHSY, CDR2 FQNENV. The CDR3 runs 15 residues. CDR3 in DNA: TGTGCCAGCAGCCAAATTTCGGACACGGCCTACGAGCAGTACTTC. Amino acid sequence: CASSQISDTAYEQYF.

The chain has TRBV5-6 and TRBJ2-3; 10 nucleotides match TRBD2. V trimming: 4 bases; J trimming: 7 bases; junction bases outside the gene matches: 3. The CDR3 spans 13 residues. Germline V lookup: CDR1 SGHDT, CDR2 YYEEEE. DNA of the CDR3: TGTGCCAGCAGCCTAGCGGGAGATTATACGCAGTATTTT. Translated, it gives CASSLAGDYTQYF.

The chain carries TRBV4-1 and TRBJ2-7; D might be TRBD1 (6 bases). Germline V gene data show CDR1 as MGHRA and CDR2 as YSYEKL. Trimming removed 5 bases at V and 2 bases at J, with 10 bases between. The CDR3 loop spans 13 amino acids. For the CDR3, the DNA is TGCGCCAGCAGCGATACAGGGACCTACGAGCAGTACTTC. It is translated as CASSDTGTYEQYF.

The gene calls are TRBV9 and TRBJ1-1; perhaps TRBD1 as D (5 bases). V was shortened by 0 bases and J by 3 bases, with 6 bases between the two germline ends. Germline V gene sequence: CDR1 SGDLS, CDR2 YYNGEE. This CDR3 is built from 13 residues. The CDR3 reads CASSVVGDTEAFF. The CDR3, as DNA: TGTGCCAGCAGCGTAGTGGGGGACACTGAAGCTTTCTTT. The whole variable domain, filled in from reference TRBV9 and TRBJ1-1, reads DSGVTQTPKHLITATGQRVTLRCSPRSGDLSVYWYQQSLDQGLQFLIQYYNGEERAKGNILERFSAQQFPDLHSELNLSSLELGDSALYFCASSVVGDTEAFFGQGTRLTVV.

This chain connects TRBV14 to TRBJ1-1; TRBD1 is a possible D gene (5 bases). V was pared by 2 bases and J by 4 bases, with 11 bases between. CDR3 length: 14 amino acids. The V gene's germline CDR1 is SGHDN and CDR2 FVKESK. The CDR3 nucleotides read TGTGCCAGCAGCCAAATCCCAGGGAGCACTGAAGCTTTCTTT. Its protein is CASSQIPGSTEAFF.

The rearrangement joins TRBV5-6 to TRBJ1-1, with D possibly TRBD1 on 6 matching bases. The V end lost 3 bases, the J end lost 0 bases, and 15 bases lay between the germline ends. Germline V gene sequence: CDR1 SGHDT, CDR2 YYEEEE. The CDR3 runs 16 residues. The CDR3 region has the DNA TGTGCCAGCAGCTGGTGGGGGGCCGGCATGAACACTGAAGCTTTCTTT. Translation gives CASSWWGAGMNTEAFF.

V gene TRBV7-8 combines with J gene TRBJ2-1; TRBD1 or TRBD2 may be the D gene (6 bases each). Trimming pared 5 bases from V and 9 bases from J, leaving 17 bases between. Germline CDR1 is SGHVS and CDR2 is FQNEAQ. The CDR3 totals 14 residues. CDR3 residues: CASSKDGGRGEQFF. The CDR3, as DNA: TGTGCCAGCAGCAAAGATGGGGGGCGGGGTGAGCAGTTCTTC.

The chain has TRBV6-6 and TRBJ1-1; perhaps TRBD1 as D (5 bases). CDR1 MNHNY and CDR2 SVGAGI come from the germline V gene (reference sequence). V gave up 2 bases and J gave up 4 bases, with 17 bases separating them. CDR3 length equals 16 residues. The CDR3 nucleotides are TGTGCCAGCAGTTACCGGACCGGTGGGACGAGCACTGAAGCTTTCTTT. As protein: CASSYRTGGTSTEAFF.

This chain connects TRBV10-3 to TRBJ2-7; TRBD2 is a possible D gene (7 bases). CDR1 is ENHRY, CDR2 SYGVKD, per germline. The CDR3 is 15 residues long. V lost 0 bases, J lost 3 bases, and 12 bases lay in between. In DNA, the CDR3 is TGTGCCATCAGTGAGTCGGGGGCTAGCGGCTACGAGCAGTACTTC. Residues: CAISESGASGYEQYF.

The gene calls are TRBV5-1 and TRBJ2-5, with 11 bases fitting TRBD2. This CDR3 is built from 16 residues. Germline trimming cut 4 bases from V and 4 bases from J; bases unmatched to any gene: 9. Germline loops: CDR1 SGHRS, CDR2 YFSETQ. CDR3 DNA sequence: TGCGCCAGCAGCGCCCGGGTAGCGGGAGGGGGAGAGACCCAGTACTTC. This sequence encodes CASSARVAGGGETQYF.

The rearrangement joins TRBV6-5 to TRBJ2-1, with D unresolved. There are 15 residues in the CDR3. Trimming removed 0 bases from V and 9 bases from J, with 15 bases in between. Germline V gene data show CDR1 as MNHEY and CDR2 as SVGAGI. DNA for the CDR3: TGTGCCAGCAGTTACTCTTTTACTACCCCGGGTGAGCAGTTCTTC. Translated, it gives CASSYSFTTPGEQFF.

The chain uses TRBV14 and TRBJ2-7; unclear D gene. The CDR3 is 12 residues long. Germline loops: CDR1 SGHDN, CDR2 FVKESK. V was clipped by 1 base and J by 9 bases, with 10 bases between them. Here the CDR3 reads CASSQVSLRQYF. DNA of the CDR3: TGTGCCAGCAGCCAAGTCAGCTTACGGCAGTACTTC.

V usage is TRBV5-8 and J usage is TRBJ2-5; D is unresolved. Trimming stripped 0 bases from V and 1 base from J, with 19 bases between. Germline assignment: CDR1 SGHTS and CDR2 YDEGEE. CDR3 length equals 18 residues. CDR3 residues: CASSLGAVIDIFQETQYF. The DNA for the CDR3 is TGTGCCAGCAGCTTGGGTGCAGTTATTGACATTTTCCAAGAGACCCAGTACTTC.

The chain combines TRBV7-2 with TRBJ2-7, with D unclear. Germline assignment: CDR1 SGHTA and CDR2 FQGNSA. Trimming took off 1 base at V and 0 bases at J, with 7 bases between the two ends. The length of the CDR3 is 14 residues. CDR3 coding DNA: TGTGCCAGCAGCTTAGGTATGATCTCCTACGAGCAGTACTTC. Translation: CASSLGMISYEQYF.

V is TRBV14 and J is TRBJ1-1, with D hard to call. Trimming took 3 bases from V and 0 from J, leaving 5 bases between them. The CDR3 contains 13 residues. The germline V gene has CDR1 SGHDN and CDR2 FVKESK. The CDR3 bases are TGTGCCAGCAGCCAGGGGATGAACACTGAAGCTTTCTTT. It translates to CASSQGMNTEAFF.

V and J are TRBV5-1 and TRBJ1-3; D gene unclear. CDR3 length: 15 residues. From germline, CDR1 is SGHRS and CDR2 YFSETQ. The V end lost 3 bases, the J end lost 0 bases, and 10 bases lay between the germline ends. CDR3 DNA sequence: TGCGCCAGCAGCTCCTTCCCGGGCTCTGGAAACACCATATATTTT. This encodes CASSSFPGSGNTIYF.

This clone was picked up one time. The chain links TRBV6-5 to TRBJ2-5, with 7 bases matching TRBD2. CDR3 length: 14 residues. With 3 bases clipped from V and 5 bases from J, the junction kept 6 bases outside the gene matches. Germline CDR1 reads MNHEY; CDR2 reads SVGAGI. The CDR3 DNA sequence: TGTGCCAGCAGTTATTCCCTAGCGGAGGAGACCCAGTACTTC. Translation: CASSYSLAEETQYF.

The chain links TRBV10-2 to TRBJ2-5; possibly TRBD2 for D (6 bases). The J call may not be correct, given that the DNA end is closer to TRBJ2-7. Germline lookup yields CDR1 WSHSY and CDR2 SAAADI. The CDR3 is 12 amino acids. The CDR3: CASRGTSYEQYF. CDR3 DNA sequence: TGCGCCAGCAGAGGGACTTCCTACGAGCAGTACTTC.

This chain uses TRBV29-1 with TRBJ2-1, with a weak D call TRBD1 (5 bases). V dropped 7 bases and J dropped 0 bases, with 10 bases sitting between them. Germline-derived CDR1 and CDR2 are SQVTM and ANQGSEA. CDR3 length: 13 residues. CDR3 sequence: CSAQVFSYNEQFF. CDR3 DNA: TGCAGCGCACAGGTTTTCTCCTACAATGAGCAGTTCTTC.

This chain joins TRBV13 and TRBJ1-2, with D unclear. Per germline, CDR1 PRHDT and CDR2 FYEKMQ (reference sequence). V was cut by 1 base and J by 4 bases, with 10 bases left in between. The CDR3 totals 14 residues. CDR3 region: CASSLVSSFYGYTF. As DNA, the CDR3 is TGTGCCAGCAGCTTAGTTTCCAGCTTCTATGGCTACACCTTC.

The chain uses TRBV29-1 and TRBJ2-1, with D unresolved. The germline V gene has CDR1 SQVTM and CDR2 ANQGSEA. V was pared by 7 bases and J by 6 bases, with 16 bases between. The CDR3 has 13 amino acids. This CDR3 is CSGYITISNEQFF. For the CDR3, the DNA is TGCAGCGGGTACATCACCATAAGCAATGAGCAGTTCTTC.

In DNA form, the CDR3 reads TGTGCCAGCAGCTTCAGGACAGGGAGTGGCACAGATACGCAGTATTTT. Protein product: CASSFRTGSGTDTQYF. This sequence joins TRBV5-6 and TRBJ2-3; 8 nucleotides align to TRBD1. With 2 bases clipped from V and 1 base from J, the junction kept 6 bases outside the gene matches. This CDR3 is 16 amino acids long. CDR1 is SGHDT, CDR2 YYEEEE, per germline.

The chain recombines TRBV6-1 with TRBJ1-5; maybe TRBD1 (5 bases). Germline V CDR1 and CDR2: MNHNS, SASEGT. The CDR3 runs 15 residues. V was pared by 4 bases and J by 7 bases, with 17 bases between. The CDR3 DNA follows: TGTGCCAGCAGTGGCGCCGGGACTAGGGGACAGCCCCAGCATTTT. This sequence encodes CASSGAGTRGQPQHF.

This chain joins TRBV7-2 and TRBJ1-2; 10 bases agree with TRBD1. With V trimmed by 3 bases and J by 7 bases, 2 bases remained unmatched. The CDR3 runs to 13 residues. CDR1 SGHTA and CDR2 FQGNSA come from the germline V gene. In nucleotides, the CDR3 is TGTGCCAGCAGCTTTGGGACAGGGGCTGGCTACACCTTC. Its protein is CASSFGTGAGYTF.

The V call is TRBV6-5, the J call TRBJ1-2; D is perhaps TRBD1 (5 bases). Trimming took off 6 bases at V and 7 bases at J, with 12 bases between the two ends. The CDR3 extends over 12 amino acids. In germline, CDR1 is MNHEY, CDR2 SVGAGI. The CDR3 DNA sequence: TGTGCCAGCAGCCGACTCGGGGGTGGCTACACCTTC. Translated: CASSRLGGGYTF.

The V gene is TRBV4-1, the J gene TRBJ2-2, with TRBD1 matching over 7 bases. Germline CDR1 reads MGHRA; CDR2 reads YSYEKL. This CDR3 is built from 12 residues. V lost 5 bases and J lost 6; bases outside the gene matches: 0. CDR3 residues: CASSRGPGELFF. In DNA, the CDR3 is TGCGCCAGCAGCAGGGGGCCCGGGGAGCTGTTTTTT.

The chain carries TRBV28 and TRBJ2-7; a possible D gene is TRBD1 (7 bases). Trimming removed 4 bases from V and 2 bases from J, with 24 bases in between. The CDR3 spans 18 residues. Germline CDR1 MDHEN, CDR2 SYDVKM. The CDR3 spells CASSSRQGIQRVPYEQYF. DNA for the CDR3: TGTGCCAGCAGTTCCCGACAGGGTATCCAGCGGGTGCCCTACGAGCAGTACTTC. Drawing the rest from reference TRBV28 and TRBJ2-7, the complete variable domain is DVKVTQSSRYLVKRTGEKVFLECVQDMDHENMFWYRQDPGLGLRLIYFSYDVKMKEKGDIPEGYSVSREKKERFSLILESASTNQTSMYLCASSSRQGIQRVPYEQYFGPGTRLTVT.

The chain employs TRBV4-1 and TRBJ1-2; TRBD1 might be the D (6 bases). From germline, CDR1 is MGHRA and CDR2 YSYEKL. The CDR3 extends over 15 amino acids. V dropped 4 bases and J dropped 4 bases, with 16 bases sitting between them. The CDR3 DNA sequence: TGCGCCAGCAGCCGTCGTGGGGGGCAGGTCTATGGCTACACCTTC. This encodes CASSRRGGQVYGYTF.